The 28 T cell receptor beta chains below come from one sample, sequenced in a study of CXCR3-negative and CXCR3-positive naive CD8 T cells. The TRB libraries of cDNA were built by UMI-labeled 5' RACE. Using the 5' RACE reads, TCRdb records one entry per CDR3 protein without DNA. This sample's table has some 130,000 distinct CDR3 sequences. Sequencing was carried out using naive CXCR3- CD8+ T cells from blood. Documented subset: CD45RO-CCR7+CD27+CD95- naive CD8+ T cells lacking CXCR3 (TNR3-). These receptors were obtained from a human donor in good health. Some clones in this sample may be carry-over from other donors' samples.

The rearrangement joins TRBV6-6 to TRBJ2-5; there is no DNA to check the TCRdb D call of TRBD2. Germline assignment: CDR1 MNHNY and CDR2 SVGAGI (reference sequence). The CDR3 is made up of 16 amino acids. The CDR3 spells CASSYGTGRGVETQYF.

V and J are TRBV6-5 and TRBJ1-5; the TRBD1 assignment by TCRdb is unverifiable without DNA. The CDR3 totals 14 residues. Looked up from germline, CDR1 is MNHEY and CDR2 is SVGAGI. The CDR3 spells CASSPTGGSQPQHF.

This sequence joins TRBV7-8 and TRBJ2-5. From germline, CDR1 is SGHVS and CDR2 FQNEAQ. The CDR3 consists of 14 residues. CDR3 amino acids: CASSLIGSQETQYF. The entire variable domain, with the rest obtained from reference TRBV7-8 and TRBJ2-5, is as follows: GAGVSQSPRYKVAKRGQDVALRCDPISGHVSLFWYQQALGQGPEFLTYFQNEAQLDKSGLPSDRFFAERPEGSVSTLKIQRTQQEDSAVYLCASSLIGSQETQYFGPGTRLLVL.

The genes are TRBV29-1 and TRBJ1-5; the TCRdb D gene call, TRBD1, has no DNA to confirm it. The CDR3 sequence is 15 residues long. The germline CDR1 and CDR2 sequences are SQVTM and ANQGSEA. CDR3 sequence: CSALDRRYSNQPQHF.

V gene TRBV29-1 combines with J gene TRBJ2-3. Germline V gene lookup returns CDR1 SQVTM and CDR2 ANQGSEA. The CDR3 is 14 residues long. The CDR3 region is CSVNGLFNTDTQYF.

CDR3 amino acids: CSVEDIAGAPGELFF. The rearrangement links TRBV29-1 to TRBJ2-2; TCRdb returns TRBD2, unconfirmable since there is no DNA. CDR1 SQVTM and CDR2 ANQGSEA come from the germline V gene. The CDR3 totals 15 residues.

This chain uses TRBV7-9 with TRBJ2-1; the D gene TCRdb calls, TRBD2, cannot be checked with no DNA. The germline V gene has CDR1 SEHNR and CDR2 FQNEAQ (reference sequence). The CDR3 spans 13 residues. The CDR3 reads CASGLAGGNEQFF.

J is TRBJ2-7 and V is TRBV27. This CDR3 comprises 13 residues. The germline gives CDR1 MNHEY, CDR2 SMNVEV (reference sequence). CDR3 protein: CASSQGASYEQYF.

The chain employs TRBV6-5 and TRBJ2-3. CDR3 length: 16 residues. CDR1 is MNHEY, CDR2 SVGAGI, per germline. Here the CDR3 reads CASSYGNEGRGVSQYF.

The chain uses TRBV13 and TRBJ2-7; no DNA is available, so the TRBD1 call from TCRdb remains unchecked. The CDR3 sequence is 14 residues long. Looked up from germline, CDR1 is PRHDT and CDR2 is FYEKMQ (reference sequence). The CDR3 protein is CASSLGRTALEQYF.

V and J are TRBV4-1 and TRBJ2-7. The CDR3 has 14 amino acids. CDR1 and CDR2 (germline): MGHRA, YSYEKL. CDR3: CASSQDASAYEQYF.

The CDR3 is CSVQGQLMTNYGYTF. The rearrangement uses TRBV29-1 and TRBJ1-2; TCRdb gives TRBD1 as the D gene, but with no DNA this cannot be confirmed. Germline lookup yields CDR1 SQVTM and CDR2 ANQGSEA. This CDR3 is built from 15 residues.

CDR3: CASSAAENTEAFF. The chain uses TRBV6-2 or TRBV6-3 and TRBJ1-1. In germline, CDR1 is MNHEY, CDR2 SVGEGT. The CDR3 loop spans 13 amino acids.

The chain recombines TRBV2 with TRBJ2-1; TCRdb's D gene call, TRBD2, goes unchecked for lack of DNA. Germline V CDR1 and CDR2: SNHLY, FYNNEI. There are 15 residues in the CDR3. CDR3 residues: CASSAARVSYNEQFF.

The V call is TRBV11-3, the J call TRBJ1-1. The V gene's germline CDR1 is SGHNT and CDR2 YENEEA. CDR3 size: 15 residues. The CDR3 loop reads CASSPDGRLNTEAFF.

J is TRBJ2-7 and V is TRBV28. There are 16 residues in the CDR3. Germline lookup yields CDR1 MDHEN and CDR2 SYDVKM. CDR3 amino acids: CASTSLGKRRFDEQYF.

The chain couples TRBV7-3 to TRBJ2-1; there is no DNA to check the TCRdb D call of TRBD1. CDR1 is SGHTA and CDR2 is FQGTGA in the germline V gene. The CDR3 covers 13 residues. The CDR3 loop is CASSLPGLNEQFF.

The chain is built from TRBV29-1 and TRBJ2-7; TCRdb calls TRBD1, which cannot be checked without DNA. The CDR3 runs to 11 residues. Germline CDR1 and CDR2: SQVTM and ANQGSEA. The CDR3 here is CSVQQGGEQYF.

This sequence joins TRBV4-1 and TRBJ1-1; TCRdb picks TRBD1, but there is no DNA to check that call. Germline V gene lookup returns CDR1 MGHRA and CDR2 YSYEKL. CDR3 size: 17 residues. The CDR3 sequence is CASSQEGSGGPDTEAFF.

The CDR3: CASSPNWTSGNTGEQFF. The chain recombines TRBV7-3 with TRBJ2-2; TCRdb outputs TRBD2, but without DNA this stays unchecked. CDR1 is SGHTA, CDR2 FQGTGA, per germline. The CDR3 consists of 17 residues.

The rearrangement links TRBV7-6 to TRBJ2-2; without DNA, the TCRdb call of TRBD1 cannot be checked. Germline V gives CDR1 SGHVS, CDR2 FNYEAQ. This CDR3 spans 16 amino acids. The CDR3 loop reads CASSSIGQGNTGELFF. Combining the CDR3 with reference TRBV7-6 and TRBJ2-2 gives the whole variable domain GAGVSQSPRYKVTKRGQDVALRCDPISGHVSLYWYRQALGQGPEFLTYFNYEAQQDKSGLPNDRFSAERPEGSISTLTIQRTEQRDSAMYRCASSSIGQGNTGELFFGEGSRLTVL.

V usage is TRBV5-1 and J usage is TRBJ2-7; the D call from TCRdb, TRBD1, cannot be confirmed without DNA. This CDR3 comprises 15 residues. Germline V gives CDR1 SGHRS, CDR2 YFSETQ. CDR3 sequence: CASSSKQGLWTEQYF.

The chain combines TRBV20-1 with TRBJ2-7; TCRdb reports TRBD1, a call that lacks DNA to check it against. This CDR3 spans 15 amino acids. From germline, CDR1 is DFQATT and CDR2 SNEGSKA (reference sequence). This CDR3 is CSAHSTRDPSYEQYF.

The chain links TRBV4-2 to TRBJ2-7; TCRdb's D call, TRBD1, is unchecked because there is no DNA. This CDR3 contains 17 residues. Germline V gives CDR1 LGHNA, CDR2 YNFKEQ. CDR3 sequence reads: CASSQGGARGVSYEQYF.

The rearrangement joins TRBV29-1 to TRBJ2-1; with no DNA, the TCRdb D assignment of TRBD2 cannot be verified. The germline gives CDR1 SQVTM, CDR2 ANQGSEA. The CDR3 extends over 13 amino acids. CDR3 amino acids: CSVGLAGGNEQFF.

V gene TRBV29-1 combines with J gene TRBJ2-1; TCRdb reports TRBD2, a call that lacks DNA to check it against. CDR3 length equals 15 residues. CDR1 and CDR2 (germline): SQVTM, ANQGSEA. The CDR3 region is CSVRLAESSYNEQFF.

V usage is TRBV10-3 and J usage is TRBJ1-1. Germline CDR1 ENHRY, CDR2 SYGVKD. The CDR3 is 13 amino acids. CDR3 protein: CAISAGRNTEAFF.

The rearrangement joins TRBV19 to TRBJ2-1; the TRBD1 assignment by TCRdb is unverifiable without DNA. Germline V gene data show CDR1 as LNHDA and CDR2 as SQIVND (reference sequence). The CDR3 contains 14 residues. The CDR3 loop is CASSNSDSYNEQFF.